The 8 T cell receptor beta chains listed next were all sequenced from one sample in a study of graft-versus-host responses after intestinal transplantation. Profiling relied on immunoSEQ multiplex PCR, and the TCRdb table lists in-frame clones only, not all of them. The repertoire has some 90,000 clones, approximately 92% of them found once; the top ten carry approximately 0.5%. These TCRs' antigens remain unknown. Sample: unstimulated CD8+ T cells sorted from spleen or lymph node cells, taken before intestinal transplant. Receptor source: a human donor who received an intestinal transplant.

V is TRBV6-1 and J is TRBJ1-1; D call uncertain. The CDR3 runs to 16 residues. Germline CDR1 reads MNHNS; CDR2 reads SASEGT. V shed 1 base and J shed 3 bases, with 15 bases lying between them. CDR3 residues: CASSEGGGLEDTEAFF. In DNA, the CDR3 is TGTGCCAGCAGTGAAGGGGGAGGACTTGAGGACACTGAAGCTTTCTTT.

The chain links TRBV11-2 to TRBJ2-7; possibly TRBD1 for D (7 bases). Germline-derived CDR1 and CDR2 are SGHAT and FQNNGV. Trimming took off 3 bases at V and 4 bases at J, with 25 bases between the two ends. The CDR3 runs 18 residues. The CDR3 is CASSLAGQPLYLGYEQYF. CDR3 DNA: TGTGCCAGCAGCTTGGCGGGACAGCCGTTATATTTGGGATACGAGCAGTACTTC. Drawing the rest from reference TRBV11-2 and TRBJ2-7, the complete variable domain is EAGVAQSPRYKIIEKRQSVAFWCNPISGHATLYWYQQILGQGPKLLIQFQNNGVVDDSQLPKDRFSAERLKGVDSTLKIQPAKLEDSAVYLCASSLAGQPLYLGYEQYFGPGTRLTVT.

The sample holds a few counts of this clone. J is TRBJ1-6 and V is TRBV6-1; 10 bases are shared with TRBD1. This CDR3 has 15 residues. V shed 8 bases and J 7 bases; nucleotides not matched to a gene: 8. Germline V gives CDR1 MNHNS, CDR2 SASEGT. The CDR3: CASGQTGGSNSPLHF. In nucleotides, the CDR3 is TGTGCCAGCGGCCAGACAGGGGGCAGCAATTCACCCCTCCACTTT.

The rearrangement uses TRBV11-2 and TRBJ2-1; 11 bases agree with TRBD2. This CDR3 has 15 amino acids. CDR1 and CDR2 from the germline V gene are SGHAT and FQNNGV. The V gene end was trimmed by 5 bases and the J gene end by 4 bases; junction bases not matched to a gene: 4. The CDR3 loop reads CASSPGTSGYNEQFF. DNA for the CDR3: TGTGCCAGCAGCCCAGGGACTAGCGGATACAATGAGCAGTTCTTC.

This clone was seen once. The rearrangement uses TRBV15 and TRBJ2-1; 7 bases line up with TRBD1. Germline lookup yields CDR1 LNHNV and CDR2 YYDKDF (reference sequence). Trimming took 5 bases from V and 7 from J; bases not matched to a gene: 14. The CDR3 is 16 residues long. CDR3 residues: CATSESGTAINNEQFF. The CDR3 DNA is TGTGCCACCAGCGAATCCGGGACAGCTATCAATAATGAGCAGTTCTTC.

The J gene is TRBJ2-1, the V gene TRBV4-2; D may be TRBD2 (6 bases). This CDR3 is 16 amino acids long. Germline CDR1 is LGHNA and CDR2 is YNFKEQ. V lost 0 bases and J lost 4, with 13 bases in between. The CDR3 sequence is CASSQESGSGYNEQFF. Written as DNA, the CDR3 is TGTGCCAGCAGCCAAGAATCCGGGAGTGGGTACAATGAGCAGTTCTTC.

This chain connects TRBV29-1 to TRBJ2-7, with a weak D call TRBD2 (7 bases). Between the trimmed V and J ends, which lost 3 bases and 0 bases, there was a span of 15 bases. The CDR3 loop spans 15 amino acids. CDR1 and CDR2 (germline): SQVTM, ANQGSEA. CDR3 residues: CSVEGKGGNSYEQYF. The CDR3 DNA reads TGCAGCGTTGAGGGAAAGGGGGGGAACTCCTACGAGCAGTACTTC.

This chain links TRBV19 with TRBJ2-1, with 13 positions matching TRBD2. Per germline, CDR1 LNHDA and CDR2 SQIVND (reference sequence). V gave up 6 bases and J gave up 11 bases; unmatched junction bases: 4. The CDR3 runs 13 residues. The CDR3 bases are TGTGCCAGTAGCTGGACTAGCGGGGGAAAGCAGTTCTTC. It translates to CASSWTSGGKQFF.